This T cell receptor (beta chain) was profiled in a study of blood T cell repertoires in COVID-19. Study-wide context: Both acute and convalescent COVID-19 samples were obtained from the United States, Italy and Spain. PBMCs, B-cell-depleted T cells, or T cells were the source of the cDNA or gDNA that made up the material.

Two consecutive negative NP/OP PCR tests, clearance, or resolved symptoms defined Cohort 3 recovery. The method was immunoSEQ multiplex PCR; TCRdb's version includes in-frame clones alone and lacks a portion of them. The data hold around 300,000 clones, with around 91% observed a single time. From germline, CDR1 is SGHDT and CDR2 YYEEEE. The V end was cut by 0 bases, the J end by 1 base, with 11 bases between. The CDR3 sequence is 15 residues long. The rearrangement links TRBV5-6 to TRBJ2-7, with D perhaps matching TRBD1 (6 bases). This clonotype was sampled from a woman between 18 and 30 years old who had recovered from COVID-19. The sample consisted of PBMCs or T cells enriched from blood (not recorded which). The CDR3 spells CASSLAGVVSYEQYF. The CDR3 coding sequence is TGTGCCAGCAGCTTGGCAGGGGTCGTATCCTACGAGCAGTACTTC.